This paragraph reports one TCR beta chain. Its target is not known. The assay was immunoSEQ multiplex PCR, and TCRdb's table has in-frame clones only and misses some. The repertoire holds 4,300 or so clones, 30% seen once, with 8.2% in the top ten. This sample stems from a study of T cells in localized non-small cell lung cancer. Points from the study as a whole: Longer survival (overall) was linked to higher T cell density in blood. Adjacent uninvolved lung had the highest clonality, suggesting focused antigen responses.

Germline values: CDR1 LGHNT, CDR2 FRNRAP. CDR3 length equals 18 residues. Trimming left V 0 bases short and J 5 bases short, with 19 bases between. Source: lung tumor tissue, taken before any cancer treatment. The chain carries TRBV12-5 and TRBJ2-2; a possible D gene is TRBD1 (6 bases). The origin of this receptor is a male donor older than 55 with stage I lung adenocarcinoma. The CDR3 protein is CASGLVGTPKFGTGELFF. The CDR3 DNA sequence: TGTGCTAGTGGTTTGGTCGGGACACCCAAATTTGGGACCGGGGAGCTGTTTTTT.